A single sample gave rise to the 32 T cell receptor beta chains below, sequenced in a study of CD8+ T cells in alopecia areata. The treatment denotes: oral pan-JAK inhibitor, 5-10 mg twice daily. RNA was extracted and reverse transcribed into cDNA as the sequencing template. The protocol was immunoSEQ multiplex PCR, while the TCRdb copy is restricted to in-frame clones and leaves out a portion. The repertoire holds about 200,000 clones, with 55% to 70% as singletons. The specimen comprised CD4+ T cells sorted from blood, sampled at week 4, from a patient treated with tofacitinib. The receptors derive from a human donor with alopecia areata.

The chain carries TRBV29-1 and TRBJ1-1, with unresolved D. The V gene lost 7 bases and the J gene lost 1 base, with 7 bases spanning the gap. The CDR3 sequence is 11 residues long. Germline loops: CDR1 SQVTM, CDR2 ANQGSEA. CDR3 region: CSGRQNTEAFF. The CDR3 nucleotides read TGCAGCGGTCGACAGAACACTGAAGCTTTCTTT.

This chain links TRBV28 with TRBJ2-7; D may be TRBD2 (5 bases). Germline lookup yields CDR1 MDHEN and CDR2 SYDVKM. Trimming took 2 bases from V and 4 from J, leaving 15 bases between them. The CDR3 sequence is 15 residues long. The CDR3 spells CASSLVTEARYEQYF. The CDR3 DNA sequence: TGTGCCAGCAGTTTAGTAACGGAGGCGAGATACGAGCAGTACTTC.

This chain uses TRBV4-1 with TRBJ2-6, with 10 bases aligning to TRBD1. V lost 3 bases and J lost 2; bases outside the gene matches: 10. CDR3 length equals 19 residues. Germline V lookup: CDR1 MGHRA, CDR2 YSYEKL. The CDR3 nucleotides are TGCGCCAGCAGCCAGGGTAGGACAGGGGGTTTGACTGGGGCCAACGTCCTGACTTTC. Amino acid sequence: CASSQGRTGGLTGANVLTF.

V usage is TRBV29-1 and J usage is TRBJ1-1; no firm D call. Between the trimmed V and J ends, which lost 1 base and 0 bases, there was a span of 6 bases. The CDR3 totals 13 residues. Germline V gene lookup returns CDR1 SQVTM and CDR2 ANQGSEA. The CDR3 here is CSVEVVMNTEAFF. Written as DNA, the CDR3 is TGCAGCGTTGAAGTCGTAATGAACACTGAAGCTTTCTTT.

J is TRBJ2-7 and V is TRBV10-3; D is uncertain. The CDR3 extends over 11 amino acids. Trimming cost V 5 bases and J 5 bases, with 7 bases left between them. Germline lookup yields CDR1 ENHRY and CDR2 SYGVKD. DNA of the CDR3: TGTGCCATCAGTCGAAGGGACGAGCAGTACTTC. It is translated as CAISRRDEQYF.

The chain links TRBV29-1 to TRBJ2-1; the match to TRBD1 covers 9 bases. Trimming took 2 bases from V and 2 from J; bases not matched to a gene: 7. The germline CDR1 and CDR2 sequences are SQVTM and ANQGSEA. This CDR3 has 16 amino acids. This CDR3 is CSVERQGGKTYNEQFF. The CDR3 coding sequence is TGCAGCGTTGAAAGACAGGGGGGAAAGACCTACAATGAGCAGTTCTTC.

V and J are TRBV30 and TRBJ2-3; D is possibly TRBD1 (6 bases). This CDR3 has 15 amino acids. V was trimmed by 1 base and J by 2 bases, leaving 13 bases between them. Germline CDR1 GTSNPN, CDR2 SVGIG (reference sequence). CDR3 nucleotides: TGTGCCTGGAGTGGGGCAGGGGCGCCCACAGATACGCAGTATTTT. It is translated as CAWSGAGAPTDTQYF.

The chain is built from TRBV7-2 and TRBJ2-5, with a weak D call TRBD2 (6 bases). The CDR3 covers 12 residues. Germline lookup yields CDR1 SGHTA and CDR2 FQGNSA. V was clipped by 6 bases and J by 5 bases, with 10 bases between them. The CDR3 DNA sequence: TGTGCCAGCAGTAAAGGGAGGGAGACCCAGTACTTC. Amino acids: CASSKGRETQYF.

The chain links TRBV9 to TRBJ1-6; TRBD1 is a possible D gene (6 bases). The V end was cut by 0 bases, the J end by 9 bases, with 13 bases between. CDR1 and CDR2 (germline): SGDLS, YYNGEE. The CDR3 extends over 15 amino acids. The CDR3 nucleotides are TGTGCCAGCAGCGTAGCCCCACAGGGCAGTTCACCCCTCCACTTT. Protein: CASSVAPQGSSPLHF.

This clone was seen a single time. The chain links TRBV30 to TRBJ1-4; D not certain. V was shortened by 3 bases and J by 8 bases, with 7 bases between the two germline ends. The germline V gene has CDR1 GTSNPN and CDR2 SVGIG (reference sequence). This CDR3 region has 11 residues. The CDR3 sequence: CAWSLEEKLFF. CDR3 coding DNA: TGTGCCTGGAGCCTCGAAGAAAAACTGTTTTTT. Supplemented by reference TRBV30 and TRBJ1-4, the full variable domain reads SQTIHQWPATLVQPVGSPLSLECTVEGTSNPNLYWYRQAAGRGLQLLFYSVGIGQISSEVPQNLSASRPQDRQFILSSKKLLLSDSGFYLCAWSLEEKLFFGSGTQLSVL.

The rearrangement joins TRBV30 to TRBJ2-2; D call uncertain. This CDR3 has 14 residues. The germline V and J ends were trimmed by 1 base and 5 bases, with 11 bases remaining between them. The germline CDR1 and CDR2 sequences are GTSNPN and SVGIG (reference sequence). As DNA, the CDR3 is TGTGCCTGGAGTGGACCCAGTGGGACCGGGGAGCTGTTTTTT. Translating gives CAWSGPSGTGELFF.

DNA of the CDR3: TGTGCCAGCAGCTTAGCCGGGACTAGCGGGGAAGGGGAGCAGTTCTTC. It codes for CASSLAGTSGEGEQFF. The chain uses TRBV7-2 and TRBJ2-1; TRBD2 agrees at 13 bases. Germline CDR1 reads SGHTA; CDR2 reads FQGNSA. This CDR3 has 16 residues. V was pared by 0 bases and J by 10 bases, with 6 bases of the junction left unmatched.

Only a few counts were recorded for this clone. The chain combines TRBV28 with TRBJ2-7; 7 bases agree with TRBD1. The CDR3 contains 14 residues. CDR1 is MDHEN, CDR2 SYDVKM, per germline. V gave up 7 bases and J gave up 5 bases; unmatched junction bases: 11. The CDR3 sequence: CASTPRGRGNEQYF. The CDR3, as DNA: TGTGCCAGCACTCCAAGAGGCAGGGGGAACGAGCAGTACTTC.

The genes are TRBV30 and TRBJ1-3; tentatively, D is TRBD1 (6 bases). The CDR3 covers 18 residues. Germline values: CDR1 GTSNPN, CDR2 SVGIG (reference sequence). V was clipped by 0 bases and J by 1 base, with 19 bases between them. In nucleotides, the CDR3 is TGTGCCTGGAGTGTAGGGTATAGATACAGGGATTCTGGAAACACCATATATTTT. This encodes CAWSVGYRYRDSGNTIYF.

The chain has TRBV5-1 and TRBJ2-5; D gene unclear. V gave up 4 bases and J gave up 4 bases, with 17 bases separating them. The CDR3 is 15 amino acids. Germline CDR1 is SGHRS and CDR2 is YFSETQ. The CDR3 is CASSPQSIVRETQYF. CDR3 sequence (DNA): TGCGCCAGCAGCCCCCAGTCCATAGTTCGAGAGACCCAGTACTTC.

The chain recombines TRBV6-1 with TRBJ2-3; 10 bases align to TRBD2. The CDR3 contains 15 residues. Germline V lookup: CDR1 MNHNS, CDR2 SASEGT. J was trimmed by 8 bases and V by 3 bases; bases with no gene match: 8. CDR3 region: CASSERASGGGTQYF. The DNA for the CDR3 is TGTGCCAGCAGTGAGAGGGCTAGCGGGGGAGGTACGCAGTATTTT.

This clone was found many times. The J gene is TRBJ2-7, the V gene TRBV19, with D tentatively TRBD1 or TRBD2 (6 bases each). Germline V gene lookup returns CDR1 LNHDA and CDR2 SQIVND (reference sequence). The CDR3 sequence is 14 residues long. V was pared by 8 bases and J by 2 bases, with 16 bases between. The chain's CDR3 is CASQGSSGPYEQYF. The CDR3, as DNA: TGTGCCAGTCAGGGGAGTAGCGGCCCCTACGAGCAGTACTTC.

This clone was found a few times. The chain has TRBV2 and TRBJ1-2; TRBD1 aligns across 7 bases. CDR1 SNHLY and CDR2 FYNNEI come from the germline V gene. The CDR3 totals 12 residues. J gave up 3 bases and V 9 bases, and 4 bases lay outside the gene matches. CDR3: CARDDRDYGYTF. The CDR3 DNA reads TGTGCCAGAGACGACAGGGACTATGGCTACACCTTC.

The chain links TRBV5-1 to TRBJ2-5; D possibly matches TRBD1 or TRBD2 (5 bases each). The germline CDR1 and CDR2 sequences are SGHRS and YFSETQ. The CDR3 runs 13 residues. Trimming took off 4 bases at V and 2 bases at J, with 9 bases between the two ends. This CDR3 reads CASSRDGQETQYF. The CDR3 DNA is TGCGCCAGCAGCCGGGACGGACAAGAGACCCAGTACTTC.

The chain combines TRBV10-3 with TRBJ1-1; D is unresolved. V lost 6 bases and J lost 12, with 20 bases in between. This CDR3 is built from 13 residues. CDR1 is ENHRY and CDR2 is SYGVKD in the germline V gene. The CDR3 nucleotides are TGTGCCATCAGAACTGGTGGAGCTCAGAAAACTTTCTTT. Its translation: CAIRTGGAQKTFF.

The chain is built from TRBV2 and TRBJ2-7, with D possibly matching TRBD1 (6 bases). Germline V gives CDR1 SNHLY, CDR2 FYNNEI. The CDR3 sequence is 13 residues long. V dropped 8 bases and J dropped 4 bases, with 15 bases sitting between them. CDR3 protein: CASQKDRTYEQYF. The CDR3 DNA is TGTGCCAGCCAGAAGGACAGAACATACGAGCAGTACTTC.

This clone was detected only once. CDR3 amino acids: CSASNLYGYTF. The DNA of the CDR3 is TGCAGTGCTTCCAATCTCTATGGCTACACCTTC. The gene calls are TRBV20-1 and TRBJ1-2; no reliable D call. Trimming left V 5 bases short and J 4 bases short, with 8 bases between. The CDR3 totals 11 residues. Germline lookup yields CDR1 DFQATT and CDR2 SNEGSKA (reference sequence).

The J gene is TRBJ1-1, the V gene TRBV29-1; no firm D call. Trimming took off 1 base at V and 3 bases at J, with 12 bases between the two ends. The CDR3 consists of 14 residues. The V gene's germline CDR1 is SQVTM and CDR2 ANQGSEA. This chain's CDR3 is CSVEGTALDTEAFF. The CDR3 DNA sequence: TGCAGCGTTGAAGGTACAGCGTTGGACACTGAAGCTTTCTTT.

J is TRBJ2-5 and V is TRBV7-6; D unclear. The V end was cut by 1 base, the J end by 0 bases, with 9 bases between. The CDR3 has 15 residues. The germline gives CDR1 SGHVS, CDR2 FNYEAQ. The CDR3 DNA follows: TGTGCCAGCAGCTTAGAGAGAGGCAACCAAGAGACCCAGTACTTC. It translates to CASSLERGNQETQYF.

The chain links TRBV4-3 to TRBJ1-2; a possible D gene is TRBD1 (6 bases). Trimming cost V 4 bases and J 11 bases, with 11 bases left between them. The germline V gene encodes CDR1 LGHNA and CDR2 YSLEER. This CDR3 is 11 amino acids long. This CDR3 is CASSRYRVYTF. CDR3 DNA sequence: TGCGCCAGCAGCCGCTACAGGGTTTACACCTTC.

This clone was detected only once. Compared with germline, one end of the junction differs, possibly owing to a read error. The chain links TRBV7-3 to TRBJ2-7; maybe TRBD2 (5 bases). This CDR3 has 12 amino acids. Germline CDR1 reads SGHTA; CDR2 reads FQGTGA. The CDR3 loop reads CASSLGQEGLIF. The DNA for the CDR3 is TGTGCCAGCAGCTTAGGCCAAGAGGGTCTGATATTC.

The chain employs TRBV30 and TRBJ2-1; 9 bases match TRBD1. The CDR3 length is 14 residues. J was trimmed by 6 bases and V by 2 bases; bases with no gene match: 5. The germline gives CDR1 GTSNPN, CDR2 SVGIG (reference sequence). CDR3 nucleotide sequence: TGTGCCTGGAGTACCGGGACAGGGAGCAATGAGCAGTTCTTC. Encoded protein: CAWSTGTGSNEQFF.

The chain combines TRBV7-2 with TRBJ2-5, with unresolved D. V was clipped by 2 bases and J by 5 bases, with 9 bases between them. The germline CDR1 and CDR2 sequences are SGHTA and FQGNSA. The CDR3 contains 13 residues. CDR3 DNA: TGTGCCAGCAGCTTATCGGTTTACGAGACCCAGTACTTC. Its protein is CASSLSVYETQYF.

The rearrangement joins TRBV7-9 to TRBJ2-7; D is unclear. Germline-derived CDR1 and CDR2 are SEHNR and FQNEAQ (reference sequence). The CDR3 loop spans 14 amino acids. Between the trimmed V and J ends, which lost 8 bases and 4 bases, there was a span of 18 bases. Here the CDR3 DNA reads TGTGCCAGCCCCTCAGAAGAGAGGAATTACGAGCAGTACTTC. Amino acids: CASPSEERNYEQYF.

The sample holds a few counts of this clone. The chain employs TRBV19 and TRBJ1-4; TRBD1 matches at 7 bases. The CDR3 consists of 14 residues. From germline, CDR1 is LNHDA and CDR2 SQIVND (reference sequence). J was trimmed by 5 bases and V by 3 bases; bases with no gene match: 3. Here the CDR3 DNA reads TGTGCCAGTAGTATGGTACAGGGGAATGAAAAACTGTTTTTT. Its protein product is CASSMVQGNEKLFF.

The genes are TRBV5-1 and TRBJ2-7; TRBD2 matches 8 bases. The V and J ends lost 0 bases and 2 bases, in that order; junction bases with no gene match: 4. Per the germline V gene, CDR1 is SGHRS and CDR2 is YFSETQ. The CDR3 extends over 15 amino acids. CDR3 in amino acids: CASSLVTSGPYEQYF. Here the CDR3 DNA reads TGCGCCAGCAGCTTGGTCACTAGCGGACCCTACGAGCAGTACTTC.

This rearrangement joins TRBV4-1 to TRBJ2-5; TRBD2 aligns across 13 bases. The CDR3 covers 18 residues. J gave up 4 bases and V 3 bases, and 11 bases lay outside the gene matches. The V gene's germline CDR1 is MGHRA and CDR2 YSYEKL. This CDR3 is CASSHLPGLAGARETQYF. CDR3 nucleotides: TGCGCCAGCAGCCACCTCCCTGGACTAGCGGGGGCCCGAGAGACCCAGTACTTC.